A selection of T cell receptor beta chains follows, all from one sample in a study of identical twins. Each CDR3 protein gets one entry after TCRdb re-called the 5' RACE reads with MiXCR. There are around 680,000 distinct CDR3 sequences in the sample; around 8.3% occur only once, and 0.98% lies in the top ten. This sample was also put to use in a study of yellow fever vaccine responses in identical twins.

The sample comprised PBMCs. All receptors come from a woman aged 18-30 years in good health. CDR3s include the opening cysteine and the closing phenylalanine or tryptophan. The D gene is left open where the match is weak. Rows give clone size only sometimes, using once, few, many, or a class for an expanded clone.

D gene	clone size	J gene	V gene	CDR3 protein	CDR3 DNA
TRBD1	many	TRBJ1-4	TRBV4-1	CASSHEYRGTNEKLFF	TGCGCCAGCAGCCACGAATACAGGGGAACTAATGAAAAACTGTTTTTT
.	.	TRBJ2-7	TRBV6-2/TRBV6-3	CASSYEMGTPIYEQYF	TGTGCCAGCAGTTACGAGATGGGGACACCTATCTACGAGCAGTACTTC
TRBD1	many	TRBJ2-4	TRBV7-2	CASSSRQGLWNIQYF	TGTGCCAGCAGCTCCAGACAGGGGTTATGGAACATTCAGTACTTC
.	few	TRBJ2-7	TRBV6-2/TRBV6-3	CASSYSTLLGQYF	TGTGCCAGCAGTTACTCGACTCTCCTGGGGCAGTACTTC
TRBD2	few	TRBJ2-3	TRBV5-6	CASSLRTSASTDTQYF	TGTGCCAGCAGCTTAAGGACTAGCGCGAGCACAGATACGCAGTATTTT
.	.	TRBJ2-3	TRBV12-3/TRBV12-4	CASSFSASGTDTQYF	TGTGCCAGCAGTTTTAGTGCTAGCGGCACAGATACGCAGTATTTT
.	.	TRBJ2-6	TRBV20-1	CSAPTGSGANVLTF	TGCAGTGCTCCAACAGGGTCTGGGGCCAACGTCCTGACTTTC
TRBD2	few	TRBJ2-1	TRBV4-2	CASSQVGTSGGAYEQFF	TGTGCCAGCAGCCAAGTAGGGACTAGCGGGGGGGCCTATGAGCAGTTCTTC
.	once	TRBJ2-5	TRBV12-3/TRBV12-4	CASTPSGGQETQYF	TGTGCCAGCACCCCCTCGGGCGGACAAGAGACCCAGTACTTC
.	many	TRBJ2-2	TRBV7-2	CASSLKRTGELFF	TGTGCCAGCAGCTTAAAACGCACCGGGGAGCTGTTTTTT
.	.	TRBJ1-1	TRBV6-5	CASSYGPRNTEAFF	TGTGCCAGCAGTTACGGGCCCAGGAACACTGAAGCTTTCTTT
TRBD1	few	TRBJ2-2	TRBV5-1	CASSFSGQGATGELFF	TGCGCCAGCAGCTTCTCGGGACAGGGGGCCACCGGGGAGCTGTTTTTT
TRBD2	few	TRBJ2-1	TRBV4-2	CASSQGENSGRANEQFF	TGTGCCAGCAGCCAAGGAGAGAATAGCGGGAGGGCCAATGAGCAGTTCTTC
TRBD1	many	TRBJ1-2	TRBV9	CASSAGSPGQGYGYTF	TGTGCCAGCAGCGCAGGGAGCCCGGGACAGGGCTATGGCTACACCTTC